The 21 T cell receptor beta chains below come from one sample, sequenced in a study of T cells expressing NK-cell markers. TCRdb re-called the 5' RACE reads and shows each CDR3 protein once, DNA omitted. The sample has some 150,000 distinct CDR3 sequences; the top ten hold roughly 35%. Sequencing was done on a sample of blood T cells: a sorted CD56 or NKG2C T cell subset, CD4+ or CD8+ T cells, or bulk PBMC T cells (not recorded which). The receptors were gathered from a woman between 50 and 59 years old in good health.

The gene calls are TRBV7-3 and TRBJ2-1; the D call of TRBD2 rests on TCRdb alone, since no DNA is present to check it. Germline-derived CDR1 and CDR2 are SGHTA and FQGTGA. This CDR3 spans 15 amino acids. CDR3 loop: CASSLRISGANEQFF.

The chain uses TRBV12-3 or TRBV12-4 and TRBJ1-2; there is no DNA to check the TCRdb D call of TRBD1. This CDR3 region has 11 residues. CDR3: CASHRGGGYTF.

The chain links TRBV7-9 to TRBJ1-3. CDR1 is SEHNR and CDR2 is FQNEAQ in the germline V gene (reference sequence). The CDR3 spans 14 residues. Here the CDR3 reads CATDPTDTGNTIYF.

The chain couples TRBV9 to TRBJ1-2; the TRBD1 assignment by TCRdb is unverifiable without DNA. This CDR3 spans 13 amino acids. Per the germline V gene, CDR1 is SGDLS and CDR2 is YYNGEE. The CDR3 protein is CASSVGQGYGYTF.

This chain connects TRBV13 to TRBJ2-5; TCRdb calls TRBD2, which cannot be checked without DNA. This CDR3 has 14 residues. Germline CDR1 reads PRHDT; CDR2 reads FYEKMQ (reference sequence). The CDR3: CASSLGTRQETQYF. Full variable domain (rest looked up from reference TRBV13 and TRBJ2-5): AAGVIQSPRHLIKEKRETATLKCYPIPRHDTVYWYQQGPGQDPQFLISFYEKMQSDKGSIPDRFSAQQFSDYHSELNMSSLELGDSALYFCASSLGTRQETQYFGPGTRLLVL.

The chain carries TRBV5-1 and TRBJ2-1; without DNA, the TCRdb call of TRBD1 cannot be checked. From germline, CDR1 is SGHRS and CDR2 YFSETQ. There are 12 residues in the CDR3. CDR3 sequence reads: CASRAQGNEQFF.

This rearrangement joins TRBV4-1 to TRBJ2-4; without DNA, the TCRdb call of TRBD2 cannot be checked. Germline CDR1 MGHRA, CDR2 YSYEKL. The CDR3 covers 14 residues. This CDR3 is CASSQDRGLNIQYF.

The CDR3 loop reads CSRDYGLAGSNEQFF. The chain uses TRBV29-1 and TRBJ2-1; TCRdb returns TRBD2, unconfirmable since there is no DNA. Germline CDR1 is SQVTM and CDR2 is ANQGSEA. CDR3 size: 15 residues.

V is TRBV5-1 and J is TRBJ2-1; TCRdb lists TRBD1, though no DNA is available to test this call. CDR3 size: 15 residues. Germline-derived CDR1 and CDR2 are SGHRS and YFSETQ. This CDR3 is CASRGGGQGYNEQFF.

This chain's CDR3 is CASSSHRGQDPNNEQFF. The chain joins TRBV11-3 to TRBJ2-1. Germline-derived CDR1 and CDR2 are SGHNT and YENEEA. CDR3 length: 17 residues. Based on the CDR3 plus reference TRBV11-3 and TRBJ2-1, the full variable domain is EAGVVQSPRYKIIEKKQPVAFWCNPISGHNTLYWYLQNLGQGPELLIRYENEEAVDDSQLPKDRFSAERLKGVDSTLKIQPAELGDSAVYLCASSSHRGQDPNNEQFFGPGTRLTVL.

This chain connects TRBV6-2 or TRBV6-3 to TRBJ2-3. Germline CDR1 is MNHEY and CDR2 is SVGEGT. CDR3 size: 13 residues. The CDR3 reads CASSYSIADTQYF.

The chain has TRBV6-2 or TRBV6-3 and TRBJ2-3; absent DNA, TCRdb's TRBD2 call cannot be checked. Germline-derived CDR1 and CDR2 are MNHEY and SVGEGT. The CDR3 is made up of 15 amino acids. CDR3 in amino acids: CASSSRLAPPDTQYF.

The gene calls are TRBV20-1 and TRBJ2-5; TCRdb gives TRBD2 as the D gene, but with no DNA this cannot be confirmed. This CDR3 region has 14 residues. From germline, CDR1 is DFQATT and CDR2 SNEGSKA (reference sequence). CDR3 residues: CSARTRRGGETQYF.

The chain couples TRBV12-5 to TRBJ2-5; TCRdb's D call of TRBD1 is untestable without DNA. CDR1 and CDR2 (germline): LGHNT, FRNRAP. The CDR3 contains 11 residues. CDR3 amino acids: CASEDNLSQYF.

The gene calls are TRBV6-5 and TRBJ2-3; TCRdb's assignment of TRBD1 cannot be checked, as there is no DNA. The CDR3 extends over 12 amino acids. CDR1 and CDR2 from the germline V gene are MNHEY and SVGAGI. The CDR3 protein is CAVRDWGDTQYF.

The gene calls are TRBV4-1 and TRBJ2-1; TCRdb indicates TRBD2, and absent DNA this call remains unverified. Germline assignment: CDR1 MGHRA and CDR2 YSYEKL. The CDR3 loop spans 18 amino acids. CDR3: CASSPPSSGAYPNNEQFF.

The chain is built from TRBV6-5 and TRBJ2-7; TCRdb's assignment of TRBD1 cannot be checked, as there is no DNA. Germline V gene sequence: CDR1 MNHEY, CDR2 SVGAGI. The CDR3 runs 12 residues. CDR3 loop: CASNHRVGEQYF.

The CDR3 region is CASSEFGRHYEQYF. The chain is built from TRBV6-1 and TRBJ2-7. The V gene's germline CDR1 is MNHNS and CDR2 SASEGT. This CDR3 region has 14 residues.

This chain links TRBV2 with TRBJ1-3. This CDR3 is 15 amino acids long. Germline V gene sequence: CDR1 SNHLY, CDR2 FYNNEI. CDR3 in amino acids: CASSERVTSGNTIYF.

The chain has TRBV28 and TRBJ2-1; TCRdb outputs TRBD2, but without DNA this stays unchecked. Germline V gene sequence: CDR1 MDHEN, CDR2 SYDVKM. The CDR3 is made up of 16 amino acids. CDR3 protein: CASSFGGGPSGDEQFF.

V is TRBV29-1 and J is TRBJ2-1; the D gene TCRdb calls, TRBD2, cannot be checked with no DNA. This CDR3 is built from 12 residues. CDR1 and CDR2 from the germline V gene are SQVTM and ANQGSEA. CDR3: CSARAGTVEQFF.